This T cell receptor (beta chain) was recorded in a study of blood T cell repertoires in COVID-19. Study-level background: Acute and convalescent COVID-19 samples came from the United States, Italy and Spain. T cells, B-cell-depleted T cells, or PBMCs provided the cDNA or gDNA that served as material.

Source study methods: Amplification from reference gene primers served as the basis for estimated nucleated cell counts. Here immunoSEQ multiplex PCR was the method, and the copy in TCRdb shows in-frame clones only, minus some. That table is the source of V, J and clone size, and D and trimming were worked out from the DNA. The sample yields 80,000 or so clones, approximately 85% seen once. This CDR3 region has 11 residues. The ends were cut back, 9 bases at V and 9 bases at J, with 14 bases in the middle. CDR1 and CDR2 (germline): SGHTA, FQGTGA. The rearrangement links TRBV7-3 to TRBJ1-2; tentatively, D is TRBD1 (5 bases). The receptor was derived from a man aged 50 to 60 with COVID-19, enrolled during active disease. The sample comprised peripheral blood. The CDR3 region is CARGAVVSYTF. The CDR3 DNA follows: TGTGCCAGAGGGGCTGTGGTAAGCTACACCTTC.